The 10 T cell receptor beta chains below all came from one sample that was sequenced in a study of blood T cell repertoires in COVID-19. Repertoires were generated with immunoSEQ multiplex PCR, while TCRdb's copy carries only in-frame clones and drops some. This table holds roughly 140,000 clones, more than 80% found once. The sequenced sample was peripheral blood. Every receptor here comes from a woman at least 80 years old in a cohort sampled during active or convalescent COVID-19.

The CDR3 DNA reads TGTGCCAGCAGCTCAGCACTTGGGACTAGCGGGGGGGCGGCAGATACGCAGTATTTT. Amino acids: CASSSALGTSGGAADTQYF. V usage is TRBV5-4 and J usage is TRBJ2-3; 16 nucleotides agree with TRBD2. Germline-derived CDR1 and CDR2 are SGHNT and YYREEE (reference sequence). J was trimmed by 4 bases and V by 3 bases; bases with no gene match: 11. The CDR3 is 19 amino acids.

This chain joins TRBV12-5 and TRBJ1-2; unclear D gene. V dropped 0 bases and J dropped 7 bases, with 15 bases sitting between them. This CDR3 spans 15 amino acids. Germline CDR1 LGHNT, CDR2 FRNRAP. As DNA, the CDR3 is TGTGCTAGTGGTTTGGTAGTGGTCAGAGACTCTGGCTACACCTTC. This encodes CASGLVVVRDSGYTF.

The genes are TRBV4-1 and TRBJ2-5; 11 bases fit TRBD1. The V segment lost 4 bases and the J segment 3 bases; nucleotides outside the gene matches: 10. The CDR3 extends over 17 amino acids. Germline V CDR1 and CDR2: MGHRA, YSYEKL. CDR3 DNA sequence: TGCGCCAGCAGCCTAGTGTATCGGACAGGGGGCAAAGAGACCCAGTACTTC. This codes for CASSLVYRTGGKETQYF.

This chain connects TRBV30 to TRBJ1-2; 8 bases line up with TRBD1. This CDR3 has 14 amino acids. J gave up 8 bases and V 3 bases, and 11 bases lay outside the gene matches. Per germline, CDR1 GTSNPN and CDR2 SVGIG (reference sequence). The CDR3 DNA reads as TGTGCCTGGAGGGGCCGAGGACAGGGCGGAGGCTACACCTTC. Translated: CAWRGRGQGGGYTF. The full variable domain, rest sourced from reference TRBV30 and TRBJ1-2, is SQTIHQWPATLVQPVGSPLSLECTVEGTSNPNLYWYRQAAGRGLQLLFYSVGIGQISSEVPQNLSASRPQDRQFILSSKKLLLSDSGFYLCAWRGRGQGGGYTFGSGTRLTVV.

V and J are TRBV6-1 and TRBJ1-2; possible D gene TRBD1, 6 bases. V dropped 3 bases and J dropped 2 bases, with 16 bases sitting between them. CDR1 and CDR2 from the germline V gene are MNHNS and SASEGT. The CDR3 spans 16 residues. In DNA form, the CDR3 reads TGTGCCAGCAGTGAGGCTTGGACAGCTGGGAACTATGGCTACACCTTC. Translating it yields CASSEAWTAGNYGYTF.

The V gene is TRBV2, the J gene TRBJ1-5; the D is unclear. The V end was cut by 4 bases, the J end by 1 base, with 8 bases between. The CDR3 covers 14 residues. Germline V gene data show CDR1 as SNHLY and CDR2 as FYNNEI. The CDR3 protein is CASSGVTSNQPQHF. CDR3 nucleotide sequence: TGTGCCAGCAGTGGCGTTACGAGCAATCAGCCCCAGCATTTT.

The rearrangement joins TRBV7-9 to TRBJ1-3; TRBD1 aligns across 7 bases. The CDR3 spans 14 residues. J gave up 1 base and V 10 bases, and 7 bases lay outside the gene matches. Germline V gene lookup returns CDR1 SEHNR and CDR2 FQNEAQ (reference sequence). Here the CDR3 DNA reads TGTGCCACCAGACAGGGTCTTTCTGGAAACACCATATATTTT. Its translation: CATRQGLSGNTIYF.

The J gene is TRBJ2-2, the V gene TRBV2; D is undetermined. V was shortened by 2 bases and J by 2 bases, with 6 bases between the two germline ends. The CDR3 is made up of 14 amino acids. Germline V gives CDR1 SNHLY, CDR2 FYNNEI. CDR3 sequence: CASSERRNTGELFF. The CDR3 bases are TGTGCCAGCAGTGAACGGAGAAACACCGGGGAGCTGTTTTTT.

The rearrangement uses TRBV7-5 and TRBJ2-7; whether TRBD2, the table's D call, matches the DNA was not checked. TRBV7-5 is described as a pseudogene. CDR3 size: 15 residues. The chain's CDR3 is CARRSGAGSSYEQYV. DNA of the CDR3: TGTGCCAGAAGAAGCGGGGCGGGAAGCTCCTACGAGCAGTACGTC.

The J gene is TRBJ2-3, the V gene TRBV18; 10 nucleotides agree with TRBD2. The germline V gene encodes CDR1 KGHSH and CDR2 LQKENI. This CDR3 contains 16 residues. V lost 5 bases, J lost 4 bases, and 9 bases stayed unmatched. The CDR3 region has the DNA TGTGCCAGCTCAAGGCTAGCGGGAGACTCAGCAGATACGCAGTATTTT. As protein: CASSRLAGDSADTQYF.